These T cell receptor beta chains were read from a single sample in a study of shared clonotypes between healthy human individuals. Libraries were prepared by immunoSEQ multiplex PCR; TCRdb keeps only in-frame clonotypes and omits some of them. The repertoire holds some 500,000 clones, with 70% to 80% as singletons. Sequencing was carried out using PBMCs. These receptors originate from a woman between 40 and 55 years old in good health. Some clones in this sample may be carry-over from other donors' samples. Each CDR3 is given with its conserved first and last residue. Fields, in order: clone size, J gene, D gene, CDR3 length, V gene, CDR3 DNA, CDR3 protein. The D gene is left open where the match is weak. Not every row has a clone size; where given, it reads once, few, many or a size class.

clone_size: .; j_call: TRBJ1-4; d_call: .; cdr3_length: 13; v_call: TRBV21-1; cdr3_nt: TGTGCCAGCAGCTTCGGACACGCCGAAAAACTGTTTTTT; cdr3_aa: CASSFGHAEKLFF
clone_size: .; j_call: TRBJ2-2; d_call: .; cdr3_length: 16; v_call: TRBV28; cdr3_nt: TGTGCCAGCAGTTCTTACGGGACACCGAACACCGGGGAGCTGTTTTTT; cdr3_aa: CASSSYGTPNTGELFF
clone_size: .; j_call: TRBJ2-7; d_call: TRBD2; cdr3_length: 15; v_call: TRBV6-6; cdr3_nt: TGTGCCAGCAGTTACACCAGCGGGAGAGGCTACGAGCAGTACTTC; cdr3_aa: CASSYTSGRGYEQYF
clone_size: many; j_call: TRBJ2-1; d_call: TRBD2; cdr3_length: 15; v_call: TRBV10-1; cdr3_nt: TGCGCCAGCAGTGCCCTAGCGGGATCGGACAATGAGCAGTTCTTC; cdr3_aa: CASSALAGSDNEQFF
clone_size: .; j_call: TRBJ1-1; d_call: TRBD1; cdr3_length: 17; v_call: TRBV4-2; cdr3_nt: TGTGCCAGCAGCCAAGACAGACAGGGGCCGCTGAACACTGAAGCTTTCTTT; cdr3_aa: CASSQDRQGPLNTEAFF
clone_size: once; j_call: TRBJ2-7; d_call: TRBD1; cdr3_length: 14; v_call: TRBV5-1; cdr3_nt: TGCGCCAGCAGCCCGTGGACAGGGGACTACGAGCAGTACTTC; cdr3_aa: CASSPWTGDYEQYF
clone_size: .; j_call: TRBJ2-7; d_call: TRBD2; cdr3_length: 16; v_call: TRBV28; cdr3_nt: TGTGCCAGCAGTTTCGCCACTAGCGGGAGTCACTACGAGCAGTACTTC; cdr3_aa: CASSFATSGSHYEQYF
clone_size: .; j_call: TRBJ2-2; d_call: TRBD2; cdr3_length: 15; v_call: TRBV5-6; cdr3_nt: TGTGCCAGCAGTTTTGGACTAGCGGGAGCCGGGGAGCTGTTTTTT; cdr3_aa: CASSFGLAGAGELFF
clone_size: .; j_call: TRBJ2-1; d_call: TRBD2; cdr3_length: 19; v_call: TRBV18; cdr3_nt: TGTGCCAGCTCACCTCAGGGATGGGCTAGCGGGAGGGACCACAATGAGCAGTTCTTC; cdr3_aa: CASSPQGWASGRDHNEQFF
clone_size: .; j_call: TRBJ2-1; d_call: TRBD2; cdr3_length: 15; v_call: TRBV5-1; cdr3_nt: TGCGCCAGCAGCTTGGAGGGCGGGAGTTCCAATGAGCAGTTCTTC; cdr3_aa: CASSLEGGSSNEQFF
clone_size: .; j_call: TRBJ2-7; d_call: TRBD1; cdr3_length: 16; v_call: TRBV27; cdr3_nt: TGTGCCAGCAGACAGACCGGGACAGGGTACTCCTACGAGCAGTACTTC; cdr3_aa: CASRQTGTGYSYEQYF
clone_size: .; j_call: TRBJ2-2; d_call: TRBD1; cdr3_length: 18; v_call: TRBV11-3; cdr3_nt: TGTGCCAGCATTAGGGGGACAGGGGTGAGGGTGTGTACCGGGGAGCTGTTTTTT; cdr3_aa: CASIRGTGVRVCTGELFF
clone_size: .; j_call: TRBJ1-2; d_call: TRBD1; cdr3_length: 15; v_call: TRBV10-1; cdr3_nt: TGCGCCAGCAGTCCCGACAGGGGAAGTACCTATGGCTACACCTTC; cdr3_aa: CASSPDRGSTYGYTF
clone_size: .; j_call: TRBJ2-1; d_call: .; cdr3_length: 14; v_call: TRBV5-6; cdr3_nt: TGTGCCAGCAGCTTGATTCTAGGGGCCAATGAGCAGTTCTTC; cdr3_aa: CASSLILGANEQFF
clone_size: .; j_call: TRBJ2-1; d_call: .; cdr3_length: 12; v_call: TRBV29-1; cdr3_nt: TGCAGCGTTCACGTCGTTAGCAATGAGCAGTTCTTC; cdr3_aa: CSVHVVSNEQFF
clone_size: .; j_call: TRBJ2-4; d_call: .; cdr3_length: 14; v_call: TRBV18; cdr3_nt: TGTGCCAGCTCACCACTAGGACCGAAAAACATTCAGTACTTC; cdr3_aa: CASSPLGPKNIQYF
clone_size: .; j_call: TRBJ2-1; d_call: TRBD2; cdr3_length: 15; v_call: TRBV5-1; cdr3_nt: TGCGCCAGCACCCCCTCGGGGGGGAATTACAATGAGCAGTTCTTC; cdr3_aa: CASTPSGGNYNEQFF
clone_size: .; j_call: TRBJ1-4; d_call: .; cdr3_length: 14; v_call: TRBV5-1; cdr3_nt: TGCGCCAGCAGCTTGGAGGGTGGGTTTGAAAAACTGTTTTTT; cdr3_aa: CASSLEGGFEKLFF
clone_size: .; j_call: TRBJ2-5; d_call: TRBD1; cdr3_length: 14; v_call: TRBV7-2; cdr3_nt: TGTGCCAGCAGCTCAGGGACAGGGATCGCGACCCAGTACTTC; cdr3_aa: CASSSGTGIATQYF
clone_size: .; j_call: TRBJ1-5; d_call: TRBD1; cdr3_length: 14; v_call: TRBV27; cdr3_nt: TGTGCCAGCAGCCCAACAGGGGACTATCAGCCCCAGCATTTT; cdr3_aa: CASSPTGDYQPQHF
clone_size: once; j_call: TRBJ2-1; d_call: TRBD2; cdr3_length: 16; v_call: TRBV4-3; cdr3_nt: TGCGCCAGCAGCGAACTAGCGGGAAGGGAGGATGGTGAGCAGTTCTTC; cdr3_aa: CASSELAGREDGEQFF
clone_size: once; j_call: TRBJ1-2; d_call: TRBD1; cdr3_length: 13; v_call: TRBV19; cdr3_nt: TGTGCCAGTAGTAAGGACAGGGAATATGGCTACACCTTC; cdr3_aa: CASSKDREYGYTF
clone_size: few; j_call: TRBJ1-2; d_call: .; cdr3_length: 13; v_call: TRBV6-5; cdr3_nt: TGTGCCAGCAGAGAGACATCTAACTATGGCTACACCTTC; cdr3_aa: CASRETSNYGYTF
clone_size: .; j_call: TRBJ2-7; d_call: .; cdr3_length: 15; v_call: TRBV7-8; cdr3_nt: TGTGCCAGCAGCTCCCTAAGGGTAGCGGCCTACGAGCAGTACTTC; cdr3_aa: CASSSLRVAAYEQYF
clone_size: .; j_call: TRBJ2-7; d_call: .; cdr3_length: 13; v_call: TRBV27; cdr3_nt: TGTGCCAGCAGTCCCCGCAGCTCCTACGAGCAGTACTTC; cdr3_aa: CASSPRSSYEQYF
clone_size: .; j_call: TRBJ2-7; d_call: TRBD1; cdr3_length: 16; v_call: TRBV7-2; cdr3_nt: TGTGCCAGCAGCTTAGAATGGGACAGCCAAACCTACGAGCAGTACTTC; cdr3_aa: CASSLEWDSQTYEQYF
clone_size: .; j_call: TRBJ2-1; d_call: .; cdr3_length: 15; v_call: TRBV19; cdr3_nt: TGTGCCAGTAGTATAGACCGGGACCTCGCTGGTGAGCAGTTCTTC; cdr3_aa: CASSIDRDLAGEQFF
clone_size: .; j_call: TRBJ2-7; d_call: TRBD1; cdr3_length: 13; v_call: TRBV7-9; cdr3_nt: TGTGCCAGCAGCTCTCGGACAGGCCAACAGCAGTACTTC; cdr3_aa: CASSSRTGQQQYF
clone_size: once; j_call: TRBJ2-7; d_call: TRBD1; cdr3_length: 13; v_call: TRBV29-1; cdr3_nt: TGCAGCGTTGTCGCAGGGGGCTCCTACGAGCAGTACTTC; cdr3_aa: CSVVAGGSYEQYF
clone_size: .; j_call: TRBJ2-1; d_call: TRBD2; cdr3_length: 16; v_call: TRBV11-3; cdr3_nt: TGTGCCAGCAGCCCCGCGGGGGGGAGAGCCTACAATGAGCAGTTCTTC; cdr3_aa: CASSPAGGRAYNEQFF
clone_size: .; j_call: TRBJ1-2; d_call: .; cdr3_length: 17; v_call: TRBV6-1; cdr3_nt: TGTGCCAGCAGTGAAGGGGCAGTTTTCTCTCCTAACTATGGCTACACCTTC; cdr3_aa: CASSEGAVFSPNYGYTF
clone_size: .; j_call: TRBJ2-2; d_call: .; cdr3_length: 14; v_call: TRBV28; cdr3_nt: TGTGCCAGCAGTTTGCGGACTTACACCGGGGAGCTGTTTTTT; cdr3_aa: CASSLRTYTGELFF
clone_size: .; j_call: TRBJ2-2; d_call: .; cdr3_length: 16; v_call: TRBV5-5; cdr3_nt: TGTGCCAGCAGCTCCCAGACAGGCTACAACACCGGGGAGCTGTTTTTT; cdr3_aa: CASSSQTGYNTGELFF
clone_size: .; j_call: TRBJ2-7; d_call: TRBD2; cdr3_length: 12; v_call: TRBV30; cdr3_nt: TGTGCCTGGAGCCGCCTAGCGGGAGCGCAGTACTTC; cdr3_aa: CAWSRLAGAQYF
clone_size: .; j_call: TRBJ1-2; d_call: .; cdr3_length: 12; v_call: TRBV30; cdr3_nt: TGTGCCTGGAGTGAATCGGACTTTATCCGTACCTTC; cdr3_aa: CAWSESDFIRTF
clone_size: .; j_call: TRBJ1-1; d_call: .; cdr3_length: 13; v_call: TRBV10-3; cdr3_nt: TGTGCCATCAGTGAGACAGCGAACACTGAAGCTTTCTTT; cdr3_aa: CAISETANTEAFF
clone_size: .; j_call: TRBJ1-2; d_call: TRBD1; cdr3_length: 15; v_call: TRBV29-1; cdr3_nt: TGCAGCGTACCACCCCGGGACAGGGGGCTGGGGGGCTACACCTTC; cdr3_aa: CSVPPRDRGLGGYTF
clone_size: .; j_call: TRBJ2-5; d_call: TRBD1; cdr3_length: 14; v_call: TRBV9; cdr3_nt: TGTGCCAGCAGCGCTGGACAGGGGGTTGAGACCCAGTACTTC; cdr3_aa: CASSAGQGVETQYF
clone_size: .; j_call: TRBJ2-2; d_call: TRBD2; cdr3_length: 18; v_call: TRBV6-1; cdr3_nt: TGTGCCAGCAGTGAAAGGGGCGGGAGGGCCGCAAACACCGGGGAGCTGTTTTTT; cdr3_aa: CASSERGGRAANTGELFF
clone_size: .; j_call: TRBJ1-2; d_call: .; cdr3_length: 15; v_call: TRBV28; cdr3_nt: TGTGCCAGCAGTTTATGGGGGCATCCCGGCCATGGCTACACCTTC; cdr3_aa: CASSLWGHPGHGYTF